The sequence of this T cell receptor (beta chain) was determined in a study of memory CD4+ T cells and cytomegalovirus serostatus. The sort gate was single viable CD3+CD4+CD8-CD45RO+ cells for memory CD4+ T cells. In the original analysis: Out-of-frame sequences were removed, leaving around 2,000,000 distinct TCRbeta sequences. Sequencing used immunoSEQ multiplex PCR; TCRdb keeps in-frame clones, though not all of them. The V and J calls and clone size are taken from that table; D and trimming were inferred from the DNA. Of 52,000 or so clones in the sample, over 75% were seen once. The CDR3 extends over 11 amino acids. Germline CDR1 is SGHDT and CDR2 is YYEEEE. V was clipped by 4 bases and J by 8 bases, with 7 bases between them.

The sequence was collected from an adult in good health and CMV-seronegative. The chain carries TRBV5-6 and TRBJ2-4; no firm D call. The sequencing sample was made of memory CD4+ T cells from blood. The CDR3 region is CASSLDDIQYF. CDR3 DNA: TGTGCCAGCAGCCTAGACGACATTCAGTACTTC.